This record concerns one T cell receptor (beta chain) sequence. Different DNA sequences within this sample yield the same CDR3. Some clones are missing from TCRdb's copy, which holds only in-frame ones; the method was immunoSEQ multiplex PCR. The sample carries about 170,000 clones, 91% recorded once. The source of the sample is a study of control samples from healthy donors and cancer patients. This CDR3 contains 15 residues. V lost 4 bases and J lost 2; bases outside the gene matches: 4. Germline V gives CDR1 MNHEY, CDR2 SVGAGI. The clonotype originates from a woman under 40 in good health. This chain uses TRBV6-5 with TRBJ1-4; 7 bases are shared with TRBD1. Sequencing was done on a sample of blood. DNA of the CDR3: TGTGCCAGCAGTTCCGACAGGGCGACTAATGAAAAACTGTTTTTT. This sequence encodes CASSSDRATNEKLFF.